The 31 T cell receptor beta chains below were found in one sample sequenced in a study of beta chain features in type 1 diabetes. Reverse transcribing all isolated RNA meant expressed TCRB transcripts were sequenced. Generated by immunoSEQ multiplex PCR, the TCRdb table keeps only in-frame clones and is missing some. The sample lists under 300,000 clones, 25% to 30% occurring once. The sequenced sample was central memory CD4+ T cells from blood. These receptors originate from a man aged 25-40 years in good health.

This rearrangement joins TRBV30 to TRBJ2-5; 8 bases match TRBD2. CDR3 size: 13 residues. Germline V lookup: CDR1 GTSNPN, CDR2 SVGIG (reference sequence). J was trimmed by 5 bases and V by 7 bases; bases with no gene match: 9. The DNA of the CDR3 is TGTGCCTACTCCCCCCGGGGGGGGGAGACCCAGTACTTC. As protein: CAYSPRGGETQYF.

The chain links TRBV6-5 to TRBJ2-7; the D gene is possibly TRBD1 (5 bases). Between the trimmed V and J ends, which lost 8 bases and 3 bases, there was a span of 11 bases. Germline V gene lookup returns CDR1 MNHEY and CDR2 SVGAGI. The CDR3 extends over 12 amino acids. DNA for the CDR3: TGTGCCAGCCGTGGGGCTAACTACGAGCAGTACTTC. This sequence encodes CASRGANYEQYF.

A note on this clone: This could be a read error, since a much larger clone is one nucleotide away. The chain links TRBV7-9 to TRBJ2-3; 9 bases are shared with TRBD1. The germline V gene encodes CDR1 SEHNR and CDR2 FQNEAQ (reference sequence). This CDR3 contains 15 residues. After removal of 1 base from V and 1 base from J, the junction contained 0 bases not matched to a gene. As DNA, the CDR3 is TGTGCCAGCAGCTTAGACAGGGGGCGCACAGATACGCAGTATTTT. The encoded protein is CASSLDRGRTDTQYF.

The genes are TRBV27 and TRBJ2-1, with 10 bases identical to TRBD1. In germline, CDR1 is MNHEY, CDR2 SMNVEV (reference sequence). The CDR3 is made up of 14 amino acids. V lost 4 bases and J lost 9; bases outside the gene matches: 6. The CDR3 sequence is CASSYRDRGPEQFF. CDR3 DNA: TGTGCCAGCAGTTATCGGGACAGGGGACCTGAGCAGTTCTTC.

This clone was recorded many times. J is TRBJ2-7 and V is TRBV27; 11 bases map to TRBD2. Germline V gene sequence: CDR1 MNHEY, CDR2 SMNVEV (reference sequence). This CDR3 contains 15 residues. J lost 2 bases, V lost 5 bases, and 5 bases had no gene match. CDR3 protein: CASSPGLAETYEQYF. The CDR3 region has the DNA TGTGCCAGCAGTCCGGGACTAGCGGAAACCTACGAGCAGTACTTC.

This clone was picked up a small number of times. The V and J genes are TRBV29-1 and TRBJ2-2; D uncertain. Germline V gives CDR1 SQVTM, CDR2 ANQGSEA. The germline V and J ends were trimmed by 4 bases and 4 bases, with 10 bases remaining between them. The CDR3 extends over 13 amino acids. The CDR3 coding sequence is TGCAGCGTTGTTTGGCCTGGCACCGGGGAGCTGTTTTTT. Protein: CSVVWPGTGELFF.

The V gene is TRBV11-2, the J gene TRBJ2-5; D is perhaps TRBD1 (5 bases). The CDR3 loop spans 15 amino acids. Deletions cut 7 bases from V and 0 bases from J, with 15 bases between. In germline, CDR1 is SGHAT, CDR2 FQNNGV. For the CDR3, the DNA is TGTGCCAGCACCCCGATGGGGCAGCACCAAGAGACCCAGTACTTC. Residues: CASTPMGQHQETQYF. Filled out from reference TRBV11-2 and TRBJ2-5, the complete variable domain reads EAGVAQSPRYKIIEKRQSVAFWCNPISGHATLYWYQQILGQGPKLLIQFQNNGVVDDSQLPKDRFSAERLKGVDSTLKIQPAKLEDSAVYLCASTPMGQHQETQYFGPGTRLLVL.

The rearrangement uses TRBV19 and TRBJ2-1; D gene unclear. Germline V gene data show CDR1 as LNHDA and CDR2 as SQIVND (reference sequence). Trimming took off 8 bases at V and 6 bases at J, with 14 bases between the two ends. The CDR3 is made up of 13 amino acids. The CDR3 nucleotides are TGTGCCAGTGAACGCTCTTCGGGCAATGAGCAGTTCTTC. This codes for CASERSSGNEQFF.

The chain joins TRBV6-1 to TRBJ2-3, with D hard to call. V gave up 4 bases and J gave up 4 bases, with 6 bases separating them. The CDR3 sequence is 12 residues long. Germline V CDR1 and CDR2: MNHNS, SASEGT. CDR3 coding DNA: TGTGCCAGCAGTGCGCAGGCAGATACGCAGTATTTT. The encoded protein is CASSAQADTQYF.

This clone occurred a few times. J is TRBJ2-6 and V is TRBV30; weak D call: TRBD1 (5 bases). The CDR3 is made up of 15 amino acids. The germline V gene has CDR1 GTSNPN and CDR2 SVGIG (reference sequence). V dropped 0 bases and J dropped 2 bases, with 8 bases sitting between them. CDR3 nucleotides: TGTGCCTGGAGTGTTAAGGGGCCTGGGGCCAACGTCCTGACTTTC. Translation gives CAWSVKGPGANVLTF. Drawing the rest from reference TRBV30 and TRBJ2-6, the complete variable domain is SQTIHQWPATLVQPVGSPLSLECTVEGTSNPNLYWYRQAAGRGLQLLFYSVGIGQISSEVPQNLSASRPQDRQFILSSKKLLLSDSGFYLCAWSVKGPGANVLTFGAGSRLTVL.

This clone was observed at least ten times. This chain joins TRBV14 and TRBJ1-1, with D unclear. The CDR3 loop spans 13 amino acids. The V end was cut by 0 bases, the J end by 1 base, with 3 bases between. CDR1 is SGHDN and CDR2 is FVKESK in the germline V gene. CDR3 bases: TGTGCCAGCAGCCAAGATCAGAACACTGAAGCTTTCTTT. Its translation is CASSQDQNTEAFF.

This sequence joins TRBV9 and TRBJ2-1, with D tentatively TRBD1 (6 bases). From germline, CDR1 is SGDLS and CDR2 YYNGEE. The length of the CDR3 is 14 residues. Trimming pared 4 bases from V and 7 bases from J, leaving 15 bases between. The CDR3 DNA follows: TGTGCCAGCAGCTTTACAGGGAGAGGGAATGAGCAGTTCTTC. It specifies CASSFTGRGNEQFF.

This clone showed up many times. The rearrangement uses TRBV21-1 and TRBJ2-4; TRBD1 is taken as the D call from the table, unchecked against the DNA. TRBV21-1 is reported as a pseudogene. This CDR3 has 13 amino acids. CDR3 in DNA: TGTGCCAGCAGCATACAGGGGTTGGGCATTCAGTACTTC. Protein: CASSIQGLGIQYF.

The chain carries TRBV28 and TRBJ2-1; weak D call: TRBD2 (6 bases). V was pared by 7 bases and J by 1 base, with 23 bases between. CDR1 is MDHEN, CDR2 SYDVKM, per germline. The CDR3 covers 18 residues. CDR3 DNA sequence: TGTGCCAGCACGGGTGAACGGGAGTCGCCCTTATCCTACAATGAGCAGTTCTTC. It encodes CASTGERESPLSYNEQFF.

V gene TRBV7-2 combines with J gene TRBJ2-3; D not resolved. The CDR3 extends over 15 amino acids. CDR1 and CDR2 from the germline V gene are SGHTA and FQGNSA. V lost 3 bases, J lost 6 bases, and 16 bases lay in between. Here the CDR3 DNA reads TGTGCCAGCAGCTTGCGCCCGACGGACCCGGATACGCAGTATTTT. Encoded protein: CASSLRPTDPDTQYF.

V gene TRBV11-3 combines with J gene TRBJ1-1; D gene uncertain. The CDR3 extends over 13 amino acids. The germline gives CDR1 SGHNT, CDR2 YENEEA. The V end lost 3 bases, the J end lost 3 bases, and 8 bases lay between the germline ends. The CDR3 reads CASSFYRDTEAFF. DNA of the CDR3: TGTGCCAGCAGCTTCTATAGGGACACTGAAGCTTTCTTT.

The chain combines TRBV7-2 with TRBJ2-5; TRBD1 might be the D (6 bases). The CDR3 is made up of 13 amino acids. Trimming stripped 8 bases from V and 5 bases from J, with 15 bases between. CDR1 and CDR2 from the germline V gene are SGHTA and FQGNSA. The CDR3 loop is CASSQGSGETQYF. The CDR3 DNA sequence: TGTGCCAGCTCCCAGGGGTCAGGGGAGACCCAGTACTTC. The variable domain in full, completed from reference TRBV7-2 and TRBJ2-5, reads GAGVSQSPSNKVTEKGKDVELRCDPISGHTALYWYRQSLGQGLEFLIYFQGNSAPDKSGLPSDRFSAERTGGSVSTLTIQRTQQEDSAVYLCASSQGSGETQYFGPGTRLLVL.

This rearrangement joins TRBV7-9 to TRBJ1-2; D perhaps matches TRBD1 (5 bases). CDR1 and CDR2 from the germline V gene are SEHNR and FQNEAQ (reference sequence). This CDR3 is built from 15 residues. The V end lost 7 bases, the J end lost 7 bases, and 22 bases lay between the germline ends. CDR3 in DNA: TGTGCCAGCACCTCCCCGAGTTGGGGGAAAGGTGGCTACACCTTC. This encodes CASTSPSWGKGGYTF.

In this sample, this clone turned up a few times. J is TRBJ2-1 and V is TRBV29-1; 13 bases fit TRBD2. With V trimmed by 6 bases and J by 9 bases, 14 bases remained unmatched. The V gene's germline CDR1 is SQVTM and CDR2 ANQGSEA. This CDR3 is 16 amino acids long. CDR3 in DNA: TGCAGCGTACTGGGACTAGCGGGGACCCGCGGGGGTGAGCAGTTCTTC. It translates to CSVLGLAGTRGGEQFF.

This clone occurred many times. The rearrangement uses TRBV5-6 and TRBJ2-5; 8 nucleotides agree with TRBD2. Looked up from germline, CDR1 is SGHDT and CDR2 is YYEEEE. The length of the CDR3 is 15 residues. V was pared by 6 bases and J by 5 bases, with 12 bases of the junction left unmatched. This chain's CDR3 is CASNPAGGLKETQYF. CDR3 DNA sequence: TGTGCCAGCAACCCTGCGGGGGGATTGAAGGAGACCCAGTACTTC. The full variable domain, completed using reference TRBV5-6 and TRBJ2-5, is DAGVTQSPTHLIKTRGQQVTLRCSPKSGHDTVSWYQQALGQGPQFIFQYYEEEERQRGNFPDRFSGHQFPNYSSELNVNALLLGDSALYLCASNPAGGLKETQYFGPGTRLLVL.

The rearrangement joins TRBV5-6 to TRBJ2-7, with D unresolved. The CDR3 has 14 residues. From germline, CDR1 is SGHDT and CDR2 YYEEEE. Trimming removed 0 bases from V and 2 bases from J, with 9 bases in between. The CDR3 loop is CASSLVRSTYEQYF. Here the CDR3 DNA reads TGTGCCAGCAGCTTGGTAAGATCAACCTACGAGCAGTACTTC.

This clone was seen just once. The chain employs TRBV10-3 and TRBJ1-1; 8 bases fit TRBD1. V lost 6 bases to trimming and J lost 0 bases; unmatched junction nucleotides: 6. This CDR3 is 15 amino acids long. CDR1 ENHRY and CDR2 SYGVKD come from the germline V gene. The CDR3 loop reads CAISPGTGLNTEAFF. The CDR3 DNA follows: TGTGCCATCAGCCCCGGGACAGGTTTGAACACTGAAGCTTTCTTT.

This clone came up a few times. V and J are TRBV5-1 and TRBJ2-7; 10 bases fit TRBD1. Germline CDR1 reads SGHRS; CDR2 reads YFSETQ. The CDR3 covers 15 residues. With 1 base clipped from V and 5 bases from J, the junction kept 6 bases outside the gene matches. The CDR3 DNA reads as TGCGCCAGCAGCTTGAGCGGGACAGGGGTAAACGAGCAGTACTTC. It codes for CASSLSGTGVNEQYF.

The chain couples TRBV4-1 to TRBJ2-3; TRBD2 is a possible D gene (7 bases). The CDR3 is 17 amino acids. Trimming left V 2 bases short and J 0 bases short, with 15 bases between. From germline, CDR1 is MGHRA and CDR2 YSYEKL. The CDR3 here is CASSQITAGASTDTQYF. Here the CDR3 DNA reads TGCGCCAGCAGCCAAATCACCGCGGGGGCCAGCACAGATACGCAGTATTTT.

This clone has only a few counts. The chain uses TRBV7-6 and TRBJ2-7; possible D gene TRBD1, 6 bases. Trimming pared 5 bases from V and 4 bases from J, leaving 18 bases between. CDR1 and CDR2 (germline): SGHVS, FNYEAQ. The CDR3 runs 15 residues. The CDR3 DNA is TGTGCCAGCAGCCCGCGGTTGGGGGCCGAATACGAGCAGTACTTC. Amino acid sequence: CASSPRLGAEYEQYF.

A word on this clone: The junction differs from germline at one of its ends, possibly a read error. The chain has TRBV20-1 and TRBJ2-1; perhaps TRBD1 as D (6 bases). CDR1 and CDR2 (germline): DFQATT, SNEGSKA (reference sequence). The CDR3 totals 11 residues. The CDR3 DNA sequence: TGCAGTGCTAGTATTAGACAGGTCGAAATCTTC. The encoded protein is CSASIRQVEIF.

The rearrangement joins TRBV19 to TRBJ1-2; the D is unclear. Per germline, CDR1 LNHDA and CDR2 SQIVND (reference sequence). V lost 3 bases to trimming and J lost 3 bases, with 11 bases between them. This CDR3 is built from 14 residues. This chain's CDR3 is CASSISGLDYGYTF. As DNA, the CDR3 is TGTGCCAGTAGTATCTCAGGCCTGGACTATGGCTACACCTTC.

The V gene is TRBV11-2, the J gene TRBJ1-4, with unresolved D. CDR1 is SGHAT, CDR2 FQNNGV, per germline. The CDR3 consists of 15 residues. Trimming pared 5 bases from V and 0 bases from J, leaving 10 bases between. The CDR3 bases are TGTGCCAGCAGCCAAAGTGGGACAACTAATGAAAAACTGTTTTTT. Residues: CASSQSGTTNEKLFF. The full variable domain, rest sourced from reference TRBV11-2 and TRBJ1-4, is EAGVAQSPRYKIIEKRQSVAFWCNPISGHATLYWYQQILGQGPKLLIQFQNNGVVDDSQLPKDRFSAERLKGVDSTLKIQPAKLEDSAVYLCASSQSGTTNEKLFFGSGTQLSVL.

J is TRBJ2-7 and V is TRBV4-1; the match to TRBD2 covers 7 bases. CDR1 is MGHRA, CDR2 YSYEKL, per germline. V gave up 4 bases and J gave up 2 bases; unmatched junction bases: 5. This CDR3 contains 14 residues. CDR3 DNA sequence: TGCGCCAGCAGCCCTTCCGGGAGGCCCTACGAGCAGTACTTC. Translation: CASSPSGRPYEQYF.

This clone appeared a few times. V gene TRBV25-1 combines with J gene TRBJ2-3; D ambiguous. Trimming pared 4 bases from V and 1 base from J, leaving 9 bases between. The V gene's germline CDR1 is MGHDK and CDR2 SYGVNS. This CDR3 spans 14 amino acids. As DNA, the CDR3 is TGTGCCAGCAGTGTAGGGTGGGGCACAGATACGCAGTATTTT. Its translation: CASSVGWGTDTQYF.

This clone came up once. This rearrangement joins TRBV6-5 to TRBJ2-7; D is unclear. The CDR3 is made up of 13 amino acids. The germline CDR1 and CDR2 sequences are MNHEY and SVGAGI. The V end was cut by 2 bases, the J end by 1 base, with 6 bases between. The CDR3 region has the DNA TGTGCCAGCAGTTACATAGGGTCCTACGAGCAGTACTTC. Translation gives CASSYIGSYEQYF.